Each of the 18 T cell receptor beta chains below was sequenced from the same sample in a study of T-cell memory formation after mild COVID-19. MiXCR, run by TCRdb on the 5' RACE reads, gives a single entry per CDR3 protein. The data hold about 470,000 distinct CDR3 sequences, with 15% to 20% observed a single time. The sample consisted of PBMCs or a T cell subset sorted from them (not recorded which). The receptors derive from an adult woman who had mild COVID-19 (a few samples of this study predate the infection). Cell type and time point are not known.

The rearrangement joins TRBV6-1 to TRBJ2-7; perhaps TRBD2 as D (5 bases). Looked up from germline, CDR1 is MNHNS and CDR2 is SASEGT. This CDR3 is 14 amino acids long. V lost 7 bases to trimming and J lost 4 bases, with 17 bases between them. The CDR3 spells CASTSGDWRYEQYF. The CDR3 DNA sequence: TGTGCCAGCACTTCAGGTGACTGGAGGTACGAGCAGTACTTC.

This clonotype was recorded a few times. The chain employs TRBV18 and TRBJ2-2; possibly TRBD2 for D (6 bases). The CDR3 sequence is 13 residues long. V lost 2 bases to trimming and J lost 8 bases, with 9 bases between them. Germline V gene lookup returns CDR1 KGHSH and CDR2 LQKENI. In nucleotides, the CDR3 is TGTGCCAGCTCACCATGGCGGGAAGGGGAGCTGTTTTTT. This translates into CASSPWREGELFF.

V is TRBV20-1 and J is TRBJ2-3; 9 nucleotides match TRBD2. The V gene's germline CDR1 is DFQATT and CDR2 SNEGSKA (reference sequence). Trimming cost V 0 bases and J 6 bases; bases outside gene matches: 13. CDR3 length: 17 amino acids. The DNA of the CDR3 is TGCAGTGCTAGAGATCTCGGGGCGGGAGGGTTGTTCGATACGCAGTATTTT. Its translation is CSARDLGAGGLFDTQYF.

The rearrangement uses TRBV3-1 and TRBJ2-7; D is uncertain. Germline values: CDR1 LGHDT, CDR2 YNNKEL (reference sequence). The CDR3 has 12 amino acids. Between the trimmed V and J ends, which lost 0 bases and 6 bases, there was a span of 6 bases. The CDR3 DNA is TGTGCCAGCAGCCAAGACGGGCCCGAGCAGTACTTC. Protein product: CASSQDGPEQYF.

CDR3 sequence: CASSLASGRANVLTF. The CDR3 coding sequence is TGTGCCAGCAGCTTAGCATCCGGACGGGCCAACGTCCTGACTTTC. The V and J genes are TRBV7-2 and TRBJ2-6; D gene unclear. Germline CDR1 SGHTA, CDR2 FQGNSA. The CDR3 spans 15 residues. Between the trimmed V and J ends, which lost 0 bases and 5 bases, there was a span of 8 bases. Full variable domain (outside the CDR3, taken from reference TRBV7-2 and TRBJ2-6): GAGVSQSPSNKVTEKGKDVELRCDPISGHTALYWYRQSLGQGLEFLIYFQGNSAPDKSGLPSDRFSAERTGGSVSTLTIQRTQQEDSAVYLCASSLASGRANVLTFGAGSRLTVL.

This clonotype was seen a handful of times. This chain links TRBV12-3 or TRBV12-4 with TRBJ2-7; no clear D. V was pared by 1 base and J by 1 base, with 11 bases between. CDR3 length: 15 residues. In DNA form, the CDR3 reads TGTGCCAGCAGTTTAGGGGCAGGAAATTCCTACGAGCAGTACTTC. This encodes CASSLGAGNSYEQYF.

This clonotype was seen once. The rearrangement uses TRBV15 and TRBJ1-2, with 7 bases fitting TRBD1. This CDR3 spans 15 amino acids. The germline CDR1 and CDR2 sequences are LNHNV and YYDKDF (reference sequence). The V segment lost 0 bases and the J segment 2 bases; nucleotides outside the gene matches: 3. The CDR3 DNA follows: TGTGCCACCAGCAGAGAGTGGGACAGAAACTATGGCTACACCTTC. Translated, it gives CATSREWDRNYGYTF.

The chain couples TRBV29-1 to TRBJ2-5; 8 bases align to TRBD2. Germline CDR1 reads SQVTM; CDR2 reads ANQGSEA. V lost 6 bases, J lost 4 bases, and 7 bases stayed unmatched. This CDR3 is 13 amino acids long. Here the CDR3 DNA reads TGCAGCGTAACGGGGGGGGTGATAGAGACCCAGTACTTC. Translated: CSVTGGVIETQYF.

This clonotype has just a few counts. This chain joins TRBV4-2 and TRBJ2-3, with TRBD2 matching over 11 bases. After removal of 0 bases from V and 2 bases from J, the junction contained 13 bases not matched to a gene. Germline V gene sequence: CDR1 LGHNA, CDR2 YNFKEQ. This CDR3 comprises 20 residues. As DNA, the CDR3 is TGTGCCAGCAGCCAAGATAGGTTAGCGGGAGGGCCATTAGCCACAGATACGCAGTATTTT. As protein: CASSQDRLAGGPLATDTQYF.

The chain couples TRBV15 to TRBJ1-1; TRBD1 might be the D (6 bases). V dropped 0 bases and J dropped 7 bases, with 12 bases sitting between them. This CDR3 is 14 amino acids long. Germline values: CDR1 LNHNV, CDR2 YYDKDF (reference sequence). The CDR3 nucleotides read TGTGCCACCAGCAGAGATCCGGCGGGACATGAAGCTTTCTTT. It codes for CATSRDPAGHEAFF.

The chain combines TRBV9 with TRBJ1-5; weak D call: TRBD1 (5 bases). The CDR3 runs to 13 residues. Germline values: CDR1 SGDLS, CDR2 YYNGEE. CDR3 nucleotide sequence: TGTGCAAGGCAGGGCCAGAGCAATCAGCCCCAGCATTTT. This sequence encodes CARQGQSNQPQHF.

The rearrangement links TRBV7-3 to TRBJ2-3; TRBD1 aligns across 7 bases. Germline lookup yields CDR1 SGHTA and CDR2 FQGTGA. This CDR3 is 14 amino acids long. After removal of 5 bases from V and 2 bases from J, the junction contained 4 bases not matched to a gene. In DNA, the CDR3 is TGTGCCAGCAGCCCGACAGGGCACACAGATACGCAGTATTTT. Amino acid sequence: CASSPTGHTDTQYF.

The V gene is TRBV9, the J gene TRBJ2-3, with 7 bases lining up with TRBD1. Germline V gene data show CDR1 as SGDLS and CDR2 as YYNGEE. Trimming cost V 4 bases and J 2 bases; bases outside gene matches: 7. The CDR3 length is 15 residues. The CDR3 is CASSPRTGPTDTQYF. CDR3 in DNA: TGTGCCAGCAGCCCTAGGACAGGACCCACAGATACGCAGTATTTT. The full variable domain, in which reference TRBV9 and TRBJ2-3 provide the parts outside the CDR3, is DSGVTQTPKHLITATGQRVTLRCSPRSGDLSVYWYQQSLDQGLQFLIQYYNGEERAKGNILERFSAQQFPDLHSELNLSSLELGDSALYFCASSPRTGPTDTQYFGPGTRLTVL.

The V call is TRBV6-5, the J call TRBJ1-2, with D tentatively TRBD1 (5 bases). The V end lost 2 bases, the J end lost 5 bases, and 12 bases lay between the germline ends. Germline-derived CDR1 and CDR2 are MNHEY and SVGAGI. The CDR3 contains 14 residues. As DNA, the CDR3 is TGTGCCAGCAGTTACCGGGACGGAATATATGGCTACACCTTC. This codes for CASSYRDGIYGYTF.

The rearrangement links TRBV7-2 to TRBJ2-1, with D possibly being TRBD2 (6 bases). V was cut by 4 bases and J by 6 bases, with 10 bases left in between. From germline, CDR1 is SGHTA and CDR2 FQGNSA. CDR3 length: 13 amino acids. CDR3 in amino acids: CASSSPAGNEQFF. DNA of the CDR3: TGTGCCAGCAGCTCACCAGCGGGCAATGAGCAGTTCTTC.

The rearrangement joins TRBV7-9 to TRBJ1-1; D is uncertain. CDR1 is SEHNR, CDR2 FQNEAQ, per germline (reference sequence). V was trimmed by 5 bases and J by 4 bases, leaving 8 bases between them. The CDR3 totals 12 residues. CDR3 in DNA: TGTGCCAGCAGCACCGAGGTCACTGAAGCTTTCTTT. This codes for CASSTEVTEAFF.

This clonotype was detected many times. J is TRBJ2-5 and V is TRBV6-5; possibly TRBD1 or TRBD2 for D (6 bases each). Trimming cost V 6 bases and J 5 bases, with 16 bases left between them. CDR3 length: 14 amino acids. CDR1 and CDR2 from the germline V gene are MNHEY and SVGAGI. In DNA, the CDR3 is TGTGCCAGCAGCTCTAGGGGGGTAAAGGAGACCCAGTACTTC. Translation gives CASSSRGVKETQYF.

This clonotype occurred a few times. V is TRBV6-5 and J is TRBJ1-1; D is unresolved. Per the germline V gene, CDR1 is MNHEY and CDR2 is SVGAGI. V lost 0 bases, J lost 0 bases, and 8 bases lay in between. The CDR3 is 15 residues long. Here the CDR3 reads CASSYSIRLNTEAFF. In nucleotides, the CDR3 is TGTGCCAGCAGTTACTCGATTAGGCTGAACACTGAAGCTTTCTTT.